The 29 T cell receptor beta chains below were found in one sample sequenced in a study of T cell repertoires in cytomegalovirus infection. Using its own MiXCR run on the reads, TCRdb lists one record per CDR3 protein. The sample has over 100,000 distinct CDR3 sequences; 16% are singletons. The material sequenced was PBMCs. All receptors come from a human donor in good health (CMV status not recorded). Some clones in this sample may be carry-over from other donors' samples.

This clonotype was recorded a few times. V and J are TRBV5-5 and TRBJ1-4; D uncertain. This CDR3 has 17 amino acids. V lost 3 bases and J 6 bases, leaving 21 bases between the germline ends. From germline, CDR1 is SGHKS and CDR2 YYEKEE (reference sequence). CDR3: CASSSWQGSTGYEKLFF. CDR3 sequence (DNA): TGTGCCAGCAGCTCCTGGCAAGGATCGACGGGATATGAAAAACTGTTTTTT.

This chain links TRBV12-3 or TRBV12-4 with TRBJ1-4, with no clear D. This CDR3 is 11 amino acids long. V lost 6 bases and J 8 bases, leaving 7 bases between the germline ends. The DNA for the CDR3 is TGTGCCAGCAGGGGCTGGGAAAAACTGTTTTTT. Translation: CASRGWEKLFF.

The chain employs TRBV4-2 and TRBJ1-2; no clear D. Looked up from germline, CDR1 is LGHNA and CDR2 is YNFKEQ. V was cut by 0 bases and J by 3 bases, with 14 bases left in between. CDR3 length equals 16 residues. This CDR3 reads CASSQDLTVAYYGYTF. The CDR3 DNA reads as TGTGCCAGCAGCCAAGATCTAACGGTAGCTTACTATGGCTACACCTTC.

To note about this clonotype: Just one base apart from a much larger clone, this may be a read error. The chain uses TRBV12-3 or TRBV12-4 and TRBJ2-7, with D perhaps matching TRBD2 (5 bases). With 3 bases removed from V and 5 bases from J, the gap between germline ends came to 8 bases. The CDR3 runs to 12 residues. CDR3 DNA sequence: TGTGCCAGCAGTTTGGCGCGGGACGAGCAGTACTTC. Amino acids: CASSLARDEQYF.

The V gene is TRBV9, the J gene TRBJ2-6; D gene unclear. The germline CDR1 and CDR2 sequences are SGDLS and YYNGEE. The CDR3 has 16 amino acids. Trimming took off 0 bases at V and 2 bases at J, with 9 bases between the two ends. The CDR3 sequence: CASSVGWGPGANVLTF. The DNA of the CDR3 is TGTGCCAGCAGCGTAGGGTGGGGTCCTGGGGCCAACGTCCTGACTTTC. Filled out from reference TRBV9 and TRBJ2-6, the complete variable domain reads DSGVTQTPKHLITATGQRVTLRCSPRSGDLSVYWYQQSLDQGLQFLIQYYNGEERAKGNILERFSAQQFPDLHSELNLSSLELGDSALYFCASSVGWGPGANVLTFGAGSRLTVL.

This clonotype showed up just a few times. V and J are TRBV11-2 and TRBJ2-2; D remains unclear. The CDR3 length is 14 residues. V lost 2 bases, J lost 7 bases, and 11 bases lay in between. Germline V CDR1 and CDR2: SGHAT, FQNNGV. The CDR3 DNA reads as TGTGCCAGCAGCTTACCGGATCCCCGCGGGGAGCTGTTTTTT. Protein product: CASSLPDPRGELFF.

The chain is built from TRBV7-2 and TRBJ2-2; no definite D call. The CDR3 contains 14 residues. V lost 3 bases, J lost 2 bases, and 7 bases lay in between. The germline V gene has CDR1 SGHTA and CDR2 FQGNSA. CDR3 DNA sequence: TGTGCCAGCAGCTTGATGGGAAACACCGGGGAGCTGTTTTTT. Translating it yields CASSLMGNTGELFF.

This clonotype was counted ten times or more. The chain employs TRBV7-2 and TRBJ1-1, with a possible D match to TRBD1 (5 bases). The V end lost 0 bases, the J end lost 2 bases, and 7 bases lay between the germline ends. Germline V lookup: CDR1 SGHTA, CDR2 FQGNSA. This CDR3 contains 14 residues. CDR3 in amino acids: CASSLAGANTEAFF. CDR3 nucleotide sequence: TGTGCCAGCAGCTTAGCAGGGGCCAACACTGAAGCTTTCTTT.

The V gene is TRBV7-8, the J gene TRBJ2-7; the match to TRBD1 covers 8 bases. CDR1 is SGHVS, CDR2 FQNEAQ, per germline. The CDR3 has 15 amino acids. Unmatched junction bases numbered 8, after V lost 5 bases and J lost 2 bases. Written as DNA, the CDR3 is TGTGCCAGCAGCCCCACCGGGACAGGAGCCTACGAGCAGTACTTC. As protein: CASSPTGTGAYEQYF.

This clonotype was observed at least ten times. The chain links TRBV7-2 to TRBJ2-3; D not certain. This CDR3 has 11 amino acids. From germline, CDR1 is SGHTA and CDR2 FQGNSA. Between the trimmed V and J ends, which lost 3 bases and 4 bases, there was a span of 2 bases. CDR3 protein: CASSFADTQYF. The CDR3 DNA reads TGTGCCAGCAGCTTCGCAGATACGCAGTATTTT.

This clonotype was observed many times. The rearrangement uses TRBV12-3 or TRBV12-4 and TRBJ2-3; TRBD2 aligns across 9 bases. J lost 2 bases, V lost 3 bases, and 3 bases had no gene match. This CDR3 is 15 amino acids long. This CDR3 reads CASSFSSGDTDTQYF. CDR3 DNA: TGTGCCAGCAGTTTTTCTAGCGGGGACACAGATACGCAGTATTTT.

This clonotype was seen a handful of times. The chain uses TRBV7-2 and TRBJ1-2; 7 bases are a match to TRBD1. V lost 5 bases to trimming and J lost 14 bases; unmatched junction nucleotides: 8. There are 11 residues in the CDR3. Per germline, CDR1 SGHTA and CDR2 FQGNSA. The CDR3 here is CASSPSGGLTF. In nucleotides, the CDR3 is TGTGCCAGCAGCCCATCAGGGGGTTTGACCTTC.

This clonotype has at least ten counts. V is TRBV7-8 and J is TRBJ1-1; no clear D. This CDR3 is 12 amino acids long. V shed 1 base and J shed 5 bases, with 5 bases lying between them. Germline V gene lookup returns CDR1 SGHVS and CDR2 FQNEAQ. The CDR3 sequence is CASSLDRTEAFF. CDR3 nucleotide sequence: TGTGCCAGCAGCTTAGACAGAACTGAAGCTTTCTTT. Together with reference TRBV7-8 and TRBJ1-1, the CDR3 gives the full variable domain: GAGVSQSPRYKVAKRGQDVALRCDPISGHVSLFWYQQALGQGPEFLTYFQNEAQLDKSGLPSDRFFAERPEGSVSTLKIQRTQQEDSAVYLCASSLDRTEAFFGQGTRLTVV.

By sample fraction, this clonotype is large. As DNA, the CDR3 is TGTGCCAGCTGCCGGAAAGGGGACACTGAAGCTTTCTTT. This gives the protein CASCRKGDTEAFF. The V call is TRBV7-2, the J call TRBJ1-1; possibly TRBD1 for D (5 bases). Germline V gene sequence: CDR1 SGHTA, CDR2 FQGNSA. CDR3 size: 13 residues. The V end lost 8 bases, the J end lost 3 bases, and 13 bases lay between the germline ends.

A few counts support this clonotype. The chain joins TRBV28 to TRBJ1-5, with a weak D call TRBD1 (6 bases). There are 17 residues in the CDR3. The V end was cut by 4 bases, the J end by 2 bases, with 18 bases between. Germline V gene lookup returns CDR1 MDHEN and CDR2 SYDVKM. CDR3 in amino acids: CASSSQTGRVGNQPQHF. The CDR3 DNA follows: TGTGCCAGCAGTTCACAGACAGGAAGGGTTGGCAATCAGCCCCAGCATTTT.

The chain recombines TRBV18 with TRBJ2-1, with TRBD2 matching over 9 bases. After removal of 5 bases from V and 5 bases from J, the junction contained 16 bases not matched to a gene. The CDR3 has 18 amino acids. Per the germline V gene, CDR1 is KGHSH and CDR2 is LQKENI. The CDR3, as DNA: TGTGCCAGCTCATCATACAAACGTGGCGGGGGGGCGGACAATGAGCAGTTCTTC. Amino acids: CASSSYKRGGGADNEQFF.

This clonotype was seen only a few times. V is TRBV6-2 or TRBV6-3 and J is TRBJ1-2, with D tentatively TRBD1 (5 bases). Trimming shortened V by 6 bases and J by 8 bases, and 19 bases separated the two germline ends. Per the germline V gene, CDR1 is MNHEY and CDR2 is SVGEGT. The CDR3 length is 14 residues. The CDR3 region has the DNA TGTGCCAGCAGCCCCCGGAAGGGGTCGGAGGGCTACACCTTC. It translates to CASSPRKGSEGYTF.

This clonotype was recorded a few times. The chain joins TRBV28 to TRBJ2-7, with 7 bases matching TRBD1. CDR1 is MDHEN and CDR2 is SYDVKM in the germline V gene. The V segment lost 4 bases and the J segment 5 bases; nucleotides outside the gene matches: 8. The CDR3 sequence is 14 residues long. CDR3 residues: CASSSTGDGHEQYF. DNA of the CDR3: TGTGCCAGCAGTTCTACAGGGGACGGTCACGAGCAGTACTTC.

This clonotype was counted only a few times. This chain links TRBV7-3 with TRBJ2-3, with D uncertain. Per germline, CDR1 SGHTA and CDR2 FQGTGA. The CDR3 sequence is 15 residues long. V was cut by 2 bases and J by 0 bases, with 9 bases left in between. CDR3 loop: CASSLDGGSTDTQYF. CDR3 DNA: TGTGCCAGCAGCTTAGATGGTGGGAGCACAGATACGCAGTATTTT.

This clonotype came up many times. The chain has TRBV7-2 and TRBJ1-3, with 11 bases that match TRBD1. Germline values: CDR1 SGHTA, CDR2 FQGNSA. CDR3 length: 16 amino acids. V lost 5 bases to trimming and J lost 3 bases; unmatched junction nucleotides: 6. CDR3 residues: CASSATGTGGGNTIYF. The DNA of the CDR3 is TGTGCCAGCAGCGCAACCGGGACAGGGGGTGGAAACACCATATATTTT.

This clonotype was counted at least ten times. The rearrangement links TRBV7-2 to TRBJ2-7, with a weak D call TRBD2 (6 bases). The V end lost 4 bases, the J end lost 2 bases, and 18 bases lay between the germline ends. The CDR3 has 16 amino acids. From germline, CDR1 is SGHTA and CDR2 FQGNSA. Here the CDR3 DNA reads TGTGCCAGCAGCTATAGGGGCCGAGGGACTGCCTACGAGCAGTACTTC. Its translation: CASSYRGRGTAYEQYF.

This clonotype was picked up a small number of times. The J gene is TRBJ1-1, the V gene TRBV5-1, with D unresolved. Per germline, CDR1 SGHRS and CDR2 YFSETQ. The CDR3 is 14 amino acids. Trimming removed 1 base from V and 1 base from J, with 8 bases in between. CDR3 protein: CASSLNTGNTEAFF. The CDR3 DNA sequence: TGCGCCAGCAGCTTGAACACGGGGAACACTGAAGCTTTCTTT.

For this clonotype: Its ends do not fully match the called genes, so a read error is possible. This rearrangement joins TRBV10-3 to TRBJ2-2; tentatively, D is TRBD2 (6 bases). The CDR3 has 18 residues. The germline gives CDR1 ENHRY, CDR2 SYGVKD. This chain's CDR3 is CANSEPYMGGGDTVELFF. The DNA of the CDR3 is TGTGCCAACAGTGAGCCCTACATGGGGGGAGGCGACACCGTGGAGCTGTTTTTT.

This clonotype was seen more than once but under ten times. The chain joins TRBV20-1 to TRBJ1-5, with a weak D call TRBD1 (5 bases). The germline V gene has CDR1 DFQATT and CDR2 SNEGSKA (reference sequence). Trimming left V 0 bases short and J 3 bases short, with 18 bases between. The CDR3 is made up of 17 amino acids. CDR3 bases: TGCAGTGCTAGAGATCAAGAATACGGGGCGATCAATCAGCCCCAGCATTTT. Residues: CSARDQEYGAINQPQHF.

This sequence joins TRBV4-1 and TRBJ2-2; D may be TRBD2 (5 bases). The CDR3 spans 14 residues. V lost 0 bases and J 6 bases, leaving 8 bases between the germline ends. Germline CDR1 reads MGHRA; CDR2 reads YSYEKL. CDR3 nucleotides: TGCGCCAGCAGCCAAGATAGGCGGGCCGGGGAGCTGTTTTTT. It yields the protein CASSQDRRAGELFF.

V usage is TRBV30 and J usage is TRBJ1-2; D gene unclear. V was pared by 1 base and J by 4 bases, with 7 bases between. CDR3 length: 12 residues. Germline CDR1 and CDR2: GTSNPN and SVGIG (reference sequence). CDR3 sequence reads: CAWSGTSYGYTF. Here the CDR3 DNA reads TGTGCCTGGAGTGGGACTTCCTATGGCTACACCTTC.

The rearrangement uses TRBV2 and TRBJ1-2, with 10 bases that match TRBD1. V lost 3 bases, J lost 4 bases, and 5 bases stayed unmatched. Germline V gene data show CDR1 as SNHLY and CDR2 as FYNNEI. The CDR3 length is 15 residues. The CDR3 DNA follows: TGTGCCAGCAGTGAGGACAGGGGGAGTGCCTATGGCTACACCTTC. Translation: CASSEDRGSAYGYTF. The variable domain in full, with the rest retrieved from reference TRBV2 and TRBJ1-2, is EPEVTQTPSHQVTQMGQEVILRCVPISNHLYFYWYRQILGQKVEFLVSFYNNEISEKSEIFDDQFSVERPDGSNFTLKIRSTKLEDSAMYFCASSEDRGSAYGYTFGSGTRLTVV.

The V gene is TRBV28, the J gene TRBJ2-6; the D gene is possibly TRBD2 (6 bases). V dropped 3 bases and J dropped 2 bases, with 14 bases sitting between them. The CDR3 runs 17 residues. Germline-derived CDR1 and CDR2 are MDHEN and SYDVKM. CDR3: CASSFGLGRPGANVLTF. In nucleotides, the CDR3 is TGTGCCAGCAGTTTTGGTCTGGGGAGGCCTGGGGCCAACGTCCTGACTTTC.

This clonotype was detected a few times. The CDR3 region has the DNA TGTGCCAGCAGGGACAGTTCTGGGGCCAACGTCCTGACTTTC. Translated, it gives CASRDSSGANVLTF. The chain combines TRBV2 with TRBJ2-6, with D maybe TRBD1 (6 bases). V lost 6 bases to trimming and J lost 1 base, with 7 bases between them. There are 14 residues in the CDR3. Germline V gene data show CDR1 as SNHLY and CDR2 as FYNNEI. The variable domain in full, completed from reference TRBV2 and TRBJ2-6, reads EPEVTQTPSHQVTQMGQEVILRCVPISNHLYFYWYRQILGQKVEFLVSFYNNEISEKSEIFDDQFSVERPDGSNFTLKIRSTKLEDSAMYFCASRDSSGANVLTFGAGSRLTVL.